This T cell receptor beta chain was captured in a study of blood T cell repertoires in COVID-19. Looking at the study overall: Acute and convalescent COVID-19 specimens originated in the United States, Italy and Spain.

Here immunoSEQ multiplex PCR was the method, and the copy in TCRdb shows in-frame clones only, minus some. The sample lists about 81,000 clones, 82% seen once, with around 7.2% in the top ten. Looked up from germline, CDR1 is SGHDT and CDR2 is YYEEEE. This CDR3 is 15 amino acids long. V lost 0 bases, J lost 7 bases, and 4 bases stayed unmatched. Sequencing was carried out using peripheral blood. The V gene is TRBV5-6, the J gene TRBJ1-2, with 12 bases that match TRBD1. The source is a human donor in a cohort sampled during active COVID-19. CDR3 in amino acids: CASSLVGTGGVGYTF. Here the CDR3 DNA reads TGTGCCAGCAGCTTGGTAGGGACAGGGGGCGTTGGCTACACCTTC.